Presented here are 30 T cell receptor beta chains from one specimen sequenced in a study of early T cells in non-severe SARS-CoV-2 infection. A single record per CDR3 protein comes from TCRdb applying MiXCR to the 5' RACE reads. The data contain about 60,000 distinct CDR3 sequences, under 15% of them singletons. Sequencing input: whole blood. The origin of the receptors is an adult who was a healthcare worker with PCR-confirmed SARS-CoV-2 infection or an uninfected control (not recorded which).

There are many counts of this clonotype. V gene TRBV19 combines with J gene TRBJ2-2; D call uncertain. The CDR3 consists of 13 residues. With 0 bases removed from V and 7 bases from J, the gap between germline ends came to 6 bases. Germline-derived CDR1 and CDR2 are LNHDA and SQIVND (reference sequence). CDR3: CASSIDPYGELFF. For the CDR3, the DNA is TGTGCCAGTAGTATAGATCCCTACGGGGAGCTGTTTTTT.

This clonotype was picked up many times. The V call is TRBV7-6, the J call TRBJ1-6; D gene ambiguous. V was clipped by 6 bases and J by 12 bases, with 12 bases between them. The CDR3 length is 12 residues. CDR1 is SGHVS and CDR2 is FNYEAQ in the germline V gene. The CDR3: CASSQATGPLHF. The CDR3 region has the DNA TGTGCCAGCAGTCAAGCAACGGGACCCCTCCACTTT.

This clonotype was counted at least ten times. The rearrangement links TRBV20-1 to TRBJ1-5; D ambiguous. This CDR3 has 18 residues. Trimming pared 1 base from V and 1 base from J, leaving 20 bases between. CDR1 is DFQATT, CDR2 SNEGSKA, per germline (reference sequence). In DNA form, the CDR3 reads TGCAGTGCTAGAGTTGCGGCCGACACAATCGGAAGCAATCAGCCCCAGCATTTT. Protein product: CSARVAADTIGSNQPQHF.

This clonotype was picked up a small number of times. The J gene is TRBJ1-1, the V gene TRBV5-6; D remains ambiguous. V dropped 4 bases and J dropped 5 bases, with 18 bases sitting between them. The CDR3 has 15 residues. Germline V gene lookup returns CDR1 SGHDT and CDR2 YYEEEE. The DNA for the CDR3 is TGTGCCAGCAGCCTGAGGACGGTTACTGGGACTGAAGCTTTCTTT. Translation: CASSLRTVTGTEAFF.

This clonotype was recorded a few times. The chain is built from TRBV29-1 and TRBJ1-2; no firm D call. The CDR3 length is 11 residues. The V and J ends lost 7 bases and 1 base respectively, with 7 bases between them. CDR1 SQVTM and CDR2 ANQGSEA come from the germline V gene. The CDR3 nucleotides are TGCAGCGCGGGTGATAACTATGGCTACACCTTC. Amino acids: CSAGDNYGYTF.

For this clonotype: A much larger clone lies a single base off, so this may be a read error. The gene calls are TRBV5-5 and TRBJ2-3; D uncertain. Trimming removed 6 bases from V and 8 bases from J, with 19 bases in between. This CDR3 spans 14 amino acids. Germline V gene data show CDR1 as SGHKS and CDR2 as YYEKEE (reference sequence). CDR3 sequence reads: CASTSFEAPGTQYF. Here the CDR3 DNA reads TGTGCCAGCACGTCCTTCGAAGCACCCGGTACGCAGTATTTT. Drawing the rest from reference TRBV5-5 and TRBJ2-3, the complete variable domain is DAGVTQSPTHLIKTRGQQVTLRCSPISGHKSVSWYQQVLGQGPQFIFQYYEKEERGRGNFPDRFSARQFPNYSSELNVNALLLGDSALYLCASTSFEAPGTQYFGPGTRLTVL.

Ten or more counts support this clonotype. The chain has TRBV20-1 and TRBJ2-1, with D perhaps matching TRBD1 (7 bases). The CDR3 totals 15 residues. The V gene lost 6 bases and the J gene lost 6 bases, with 21 bases spanning the gap. Germline CDR1 is DFQATT and CDR2 is SNEGSKA (reference sequence). CDR3 sequence: CSAPAGSRGINEQFF. The CDR3 nucleotides are TGCAGTGCCCCAGCCGGGAGCAGGGGGATCAATGAGCAGTTCTTC.

This sequence joins TRBV5-6 and TRBJ2-7; TRBD1 matches at 9 bases. The CDR3 sequence is 16 residues long. The V and J ends lost 4 bases and 4 bases, in that order; junction bases with no gene match: 12. Germline V gene data show CDR1 as SGHDT and CDR2 as YYEEEE. The CDR3 DNA reads TGTGCCAGCAGCCGGGGACAGGGAGGGTCTGAGTACGAGCAGTACTTC. Amino acids: CASSRGQGGSEYEQYF. The full variable domain, rest sourced from reference TRBV5-6 and TRBJ2-7, is DAGVTQSPTHLIKTRGQQVTLRCSPKSGHDTVSWYQQALGQGPQFIFQYYEEEERQRGNFPDRFSGHQFPNYSSELNVNALLLGDSALYLCASSRGQGGSEYEQYFGPGTRLTVT.

At least ten counts were recorded for this clonotype. This chain uses TRBV5-1 with TRBJ2-2; TRBD2 aligns across 9 bases. Germline CDR1 SGHRS, CDR2 YFSETQ. Trimming at V came to 8 bases and at J to 4 bases, leaving 9 bases not matched to a gene. The CDR3 consists of 15 residues. The CDR3, as DNA: TGCGCCAGTTCCCTAGCGGGAACTCGCACCGGGGAGCTGTTTTTT. Encoded protein: CASSLAGTRTGELFF.

This clonotype was picked up many times. The rearrangement joins TRBV7-2 to TRBJ2-3, with D possibly TRBD2 on 6 matching bases. CDR1 SGHTA and CDR2 FQGNSA come from the germline V gene. The V gene lost 3 bases and the J gene lost 2 bases, with 15 bases spanning the gap. The CDR3 runs 16 residues. The CDR3 sequence is CASSFGWGTYTDTQYF. The CDR3 bases are TGTGCCAGCAGCTTTGGATGGGGGACTTACACAGATACGCAGTATTTT.

The rearrangement uses TRBV18 and TRBJ2-3; 8 positions agree with TRBD1. The CDR3 is made up of 15 amino acids. The V gene end was trimmed by 4 bases and the J gene end by 3 bases; junction bases not matched to a gene: 6. The germline CDR1 and CDR2 sequences are KGHSH and LQKENI. CDR3 sequence (DNA): TGTGCCAGCTCACTGGACAGGGAGTTAACAGATACGCAGTATTTT. This codes for CASSLDRELTDTQYF. Combining the CDR3 with reference TRBV18 and TRBJ2-3 gives the whole variable domain NAGVMQNPRHLVRRRGQEARLRCSPMKGHSHVYWYRQLPEEGLKFMVYLQKENIIDESGMPKERFSAEFPKEGPSILRIQQVVRGDSAAYFCASSLDRELTDTQYFGPGTRLTVL.

At least ten counts were recorded for this clonotype. This chain connects TRBV7-3 to TRBJ2-1, with a possible D match to TRBD2 (6 bases). Germline CDR1 is SGHTA and CDR2 is FQGTGA. Trimming cost V 5 bases and J 0 bases, with 23 bases left between them. CDR3 length: 19 amino acids. CDR3 residues: CASSPPGGASPSSYNEQFF. As DNA, the CDR3 is TGTGCCAGCAGCCCCCCTGGCGGGGCGAGCCCGAGCTCCTACAATGAGCAGTTCTTC.

There are many counts of this clonotype. The chain couples TRBV14 to TRBJ2-1; 8 bases fit TRBD2. From germline, CDR1 is SGHDN and CDR2 FVKESK. V lost 5 bases and J lost 3; bases outside the gene matches: 12. This CDR3 is 17 amino acids long. The CDR3 here is CASSILGGLGDYNEQFF. The CDR3, as DNA: TGTGCCAGCAGCATCCTTGGGGGACTAGGTGACTACAATGAGCAGTTCTTC. The full variable domain, in which reference TRBV14 and TRBJ2-1 provide the parts outside the CDR3, is EAGVTQFPSHSVIEKGQTVTLRCDPISGHDNLYWYRRVMGKEIKFLLHFVKESKQDESGMPNNRFLAERTGGTYSTLKVQPAELEDSGVYFCASSILGGLGDYNEQFFGPGTRLTVL.

This clonotype was recorded at least ten times. This chain links TRBV11-2 with TRBJ2-7; TRBD2 is a possible D gene (5 bases). CDR1 and CDR2 from the germline V gene are SGHAT and FQNNGV. The CDR3 totals 14 residues. V was pared by 1 base and J by 2 bases, with 9 bases between. CDR3 residues: CASSLGGNTYEQYF. In DNA, the CDR3 is TGTGCCAGCAGCTTAGGAGGGAATACCTACGAGCAGTACTTC.

This clonotype was seen a handful of times. The V and J genes are TRBV5-1 and TRBJ2-5, with 8 bases fitting TRBD2. J gave up 2 bases and V 6 bases, and 9 bases lay outside the gene matches. There are 15 residues in the CDR3. The germline V gene encodes CDR1 SGHRS and CDR2 YFSETQ. The CDR3, as DNA: TGCGCCAGCACCACCGGGAGGGACGTACAAGAGACCCAGTACTTC. Protein: CASTTGRDVQETQYF.

There are many counts of this clonotype. This chain joins TRBV11-2 and TRBJ2-5, with D tentatively TRBD2 (6 bases). Germline assignment: CDR1 SGHAT and CDR2 FQNNGV. The CDR3 extends over 16 amino acids. With 2 bases removed from V and 4 bases from J, the gap between germline ends came to 17 bases. For the CDR3, the DNA is TGTGCCAGCAGCTTACAGAGACTAGGAGGGCCAGAGACCCAGTACTTC. Amino acid sequence: CASSLQRLGGPETQYF.

This clonotype came up many times. The chain has TRBV20-1 and TRBJ2-3, with 11 bases identical to TRBD2. Germline V CDR1 and CDR2: DFQATT, SNEGSKA (reference sequence). Trimming removed 0 bases from V and 5 bases from J; junction bases left unmatched: 7. This CDR3 contains 16 residues. DNA for the CDR3: TGCAGTGCTAGAGAGGGGACTAGCGGACGGGGAGATACGCAGTATTTT. It yields the protein CSAREGTSGRGDTQYF.

This clonotype came up many times. The chain joins TRBV7-6 to TRBJ2-3; perhaps TRBD1 as D (5 bases). CDR3 length: 14 amino acids. CDR1 SGHVS and CDR2 FNYEAQ come from the germline V gene. V was trimmed by 5 bases and J by 4 bases, leaving 13 bases between them. This CDR3 is CASSLDIGSDTQYF. CDR3 bases: TGTGCCAGCAGCCTGGACATCGGGTCAGATACGCAGTATTTT.

This clonotype was seen ten or more times. The CDR3 DNA reads TGTGCCAGCAGCTCACCCGTTTCGGCAGGGTTCACAGATACGCAGTATTTT. Translation gives CASSSPVSAGFTDTQYF. The chain couples TRBV7-6 to TRBJ2-3, with D possibly matching TRBD1 (5 bases). CDR1 and CDR2 from the germline V gene are SGHVS and FNYEAQ. V was clipped by 4 bases and J by 2 bases, with 19 bases between them. The CDR3 loop spans 17 amino acids.

This clonotype was seen more than once but under ten times. The V gene is TRBV5-4, the J gene TRBJ1-2; 7 bases fit TRBD1. Per germline, CDR1 SGHNT and CDR2 YYREEE (reference sequence). The CDR3 has 15 residues. Trimming removed 4 bases from V and 4 bases from J; junction bases left unmatched: 10. The CDR3, as DNA: TGTGCCAGCAGCCTCCCGGGGGAGGGGGCCTATGGCTACACCTTC. Translating gives CASSLPGEGAYGYTF.

This sequence joins TRBV12-3 or TRBV12-4 and TRBJ1-5, with 10 bases identical to TRBD1. The CDR3 has 15 amino acids. V lost 5 bases to trimming and J lost 4 bases; unmatched junction nucleotides: 5. The CDR3 protein is CASSGGTGANQPQHF. CDR3 in DNA: TGTGCCAGCAGTGGAGGGACAGGGGCAAATCAGCCCCAGCATTTT.

This clonotype has more than one count but fewer than ten. V usage is TRBV29-1 and J usage is TRBJ2-2; D gene uncertain. Germline CDR1 reads SQVTM; CDR2 reads ANQGSEA. The CDR3 consists of 11 residues. V lost 7 bases to trimming and J lost 9 bases, with 12 bases between them. CDR3: CSAAWSRELFF. As DNA, the CDR3 is TGCAGCGCCGCTTGGAGTCGGGAGCTGTTTTTT.

This clonotype was detected ten times or more. This chain links TRBV29-1 with TRBJ1-2, with a tentative D call TRBD1 (5 bases). V lost 7 bases, J lost 6 bases, and 15 bases lay in between. The V gene's germline CDR1 is SQVTM and CDR2 ANQGSEA. CDR3 length: 12 residues. DNA of the CDR3: TGCAGCGCGTTTCGGGGGAGGGATGGCTACACCTTC. The encoded protein is CSAFRGRDGYTF.

The chain links TRBV9 to TRBJ2-3; D ambiguous. Germline-derived CDR1 and CDR2 are SGDLS and YYNGEE. This CDR3 is 14 amino acids long. Trimming removed 2 bases from V and 1 base from J, with 8 bases in between. CDR3 region: CASSVYTGTDTQYF. In DNA, the CDR3 is TGTGCCAGCAGCGTTTATACTGGCACAGATACGCAGTATTTT.

The CDR3 DNA reads as TGTGCCAGCAGTTGGCGGGGAGGGGAAGAGACCCAGTACTTC. Translation: CASSWRGGEETQYF. The V gene is TRBV6-6, the J gene TRBJ2-5, with TRBD2 matching over 7 bases. The length of the CDR3 is 14 residues. Looked up from germline, CDR1 is MNHNY and CDR2 is SVGAGI (reference sequence). The V and J ends lost 4 bases and 3 bases, in that order; junction bases with no gene match: 5.

V is TRBV6-2 or TRBV6-3 and J is TRBJ1-1; D is unclear. This CDR3 spans 12 amino acids. V lost 7 bases to trimming and J lost 5 bases, with 11 bases between them. Germline V gene lookup returns CDR1 MNHEY and CDR2 SVGEGT. Here the CDR3 DNA reads TGTGCCAGCATGGACCTCAGAACTGAAGCTTTCTTT. Residues: CASMDLRTEAFF.

This clonotype has more than one count but fewer than ten. The V call is TRBV29-1, the J call TRBJ2-1, with 8 positions matching TRBD1. CDR1 and CDR2 (germline): SQVTM, ANQGSEA. Trimming at V came to 2 bases and at J to 3 bases, leaving 6 bases not matched to a gene. This CDR3 has 15 amino acids. The CDR3 loop is CSVEKGTGLYNEQFF. CDR3 nucleotides: TGCAGCGTTGAAAAGGGGACAGGACTCTACAATGAGCAGTTCTTC.

This clonotype was detected ten times or more. The chain recombines TRBV6-2 or TRBV6-3 with TRBJ1-2; possible D gene TRBD1, 6 bases. Deletions cut 7 bases from V and 11 bases from J, with 17 bases between. CDR3 length: 12 amino acids. The germline V gene has CDR1 MNHEY and CDR2 SVGEGT. The CDR3, as DNA: TGTGCCAGCACCAGCCGGGAGCAGGGGTACACCTTC. It encodes CASTSREQGYTF.

This clonotype showed up just a few times. This chain links TRBV12-3 or TRBV12-4 with TRBJ2-7; D not certain. The V end lost 2 bases, the J end lost 3 bases, and 8 bases lay between the germline ends. The CDR3 spans 13 residues. The CDR3 DNA reads TGTGCCAGCAGTTTAACAGACTTCTACGAGCAGTACTTC. This encodes CASSLTDFYEQYF.

The chain combines TRBV2 with TRBJ2-2; TRBD1 might be the D (5 bases). CDR3 length: 17 amino acids. CDR1 SNHLY and CDR2 FYNNEI come from the germline V gene. The V gene lost 7 bases and the J gene lost 3 bases, with 21 bases spanning the gap. The DNA for the CDR3 is TGTGCCAGCAAATCGTTGGCAGGGTATGAGGACACCGGGGAGCTGTTTTTT. Its translation: CASKSLAGYEDTGELFF.